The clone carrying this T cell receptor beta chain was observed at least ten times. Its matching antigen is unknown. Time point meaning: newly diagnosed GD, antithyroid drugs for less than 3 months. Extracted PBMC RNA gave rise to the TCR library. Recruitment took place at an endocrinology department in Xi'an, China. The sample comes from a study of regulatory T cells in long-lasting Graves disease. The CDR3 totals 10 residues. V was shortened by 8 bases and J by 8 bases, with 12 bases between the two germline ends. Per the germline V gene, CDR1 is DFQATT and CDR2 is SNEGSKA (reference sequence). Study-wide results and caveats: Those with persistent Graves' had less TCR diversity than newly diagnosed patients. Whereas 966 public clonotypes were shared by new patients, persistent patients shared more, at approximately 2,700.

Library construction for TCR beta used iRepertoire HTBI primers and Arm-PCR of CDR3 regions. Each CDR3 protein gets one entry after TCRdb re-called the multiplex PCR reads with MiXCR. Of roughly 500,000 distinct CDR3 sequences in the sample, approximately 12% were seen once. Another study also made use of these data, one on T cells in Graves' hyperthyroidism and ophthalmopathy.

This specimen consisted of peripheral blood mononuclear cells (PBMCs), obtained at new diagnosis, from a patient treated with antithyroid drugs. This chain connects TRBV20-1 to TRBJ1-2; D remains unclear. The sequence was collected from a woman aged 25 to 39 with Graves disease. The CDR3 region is CSYFEEGYTF. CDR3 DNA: TGCAGTTATTTTGAGGAGGGCTACACCTTC.